This is a list of T cell receptor beta chains from one sample in a study of T cells in Graves' hyperthyroidism and ophthalmopathy. TCRdb processed the multiplex PCR reads anew with MiXCR; each CDR3 protein has one entry. The table shows some 580,000 distinct CDR3 sequences, with 16% occurring only once. Source material: blood. Every receptor here comes from a woman aged 40 to 55 with Graves' ophthalmopathy. The CDR3 runs from the conserved cysteine through the conserved F or W. Each record gives: D gene, V gene, clone size, J gene, CDR3 DNA, CDR3 protein. D genes are given only for firm matches. Only some rows state a clone size, as once, few, many or a class for expanded clones.

>.|TRBV6-2/TRBV6-3|many|TRBJ2-1
TGTGCCAGCAGTTCTACGCGGGGGCGCGCCTACAATGAGCAGTTCTTC
CASSSTRGRAYNEQFF
>TRBD2|TRBV20-1|many|TRBJ2-3
TGCAGTGCTAGGGGGGCTAGCGGGAGCCGAAAGGCTGTTTATACGCAGTATTTT
CSARGASGSRKAVYTQYF
>TRBD1|TRBV20-1|few|TRBJ2-1
TGCAGTGCTATAAGACAGGGGCGCACCCACAATGAGCAGTTCTTC
CSAIRQGRTHNEQFF
>TRBD2|TRBV7-9|.|TRBJ2-3
TGTGCCAGCAGCTTTGGGGGGGAGGGCCATACGCAGTATTTT
CASSFGGEGHTQYF
>TRBD1|TRBV19|few|TRBJ1-1
TGTGCCAGTAGTATGGGACAGTTGAACACTGAAGCTTTCTTT
CASSMGQLNTEAFF
>.|TRBV2|.|TRBJ2-5
TGTGCCAGCCTAAGGCAGACCCAGTACTTC
CASLRQTQYF
>TRBD1|TRBV7-3|.|TRBJ1-1
TGTGCCAGCAGCTCAACAGGGGCGGGCACTGAAGCTTTCTTT
CASSSTGAGTEAFF
>TRBD2|TRBV24-1|.|TRBJ2-2
TGTGCCACCAGTGACCCCCCTAGCGGAGGGAACACCGGGGAGCTGTTTTTT
CATSDPPSGGNTGELFF
>.|TRBV18|many|TRBJ1-4
TGTGCCAGCTCACCACTGGGGGCCAGAGAAAAACTGTTTTTT
CASSPLGAREKLFF
>TRBD1|TRBV11-2|few|TRBJ2-7
TGTGCCAGCAGCTTCGACAGGGGAATTGGGGAGCAGTACTTC
CASSFDRGIGEQYF
>TRBD2|TRBV11-2|few|TRBJ2-1
TGTGCCAGCAGCTTAGGACGAGCGGGGAATGAGCAGTTCTTC
CASSLGRAGNEQFF
>.|TRBV20-1|many|TRBJ2-1
TGCAGTGCTAGAGACCAGGGCGGAAACTCCTACAATGAGCAGTTCTTC
CSARDQGGNSYNEQFF
>.|TRBV20-1|.|TRBJ2-7
TGCAGTGCCCCCGTCCCTGCAGGCGACTACGAGCAGTACTTC
CSAPVPAGDYEQYF
>.|TRBV3-1|few|TRBJ2-7
TGTGCCAGCAGCAGTTACAGGAGAGTCTACGAGCAGTACTTC
CASSSYRRVYEQYF
>.|TRBV2|many|TRBJ1-5
TGTGCCAGCAGTGAAGCAGGGGGCAATCAGCCCCAGCATTTT
CASSEAGGNQPQHF
>.|TRBV5-1|many|TRBJ1-1
TGCGCCAGCAGCACCGAACAGGGCAGGTACACTGAAGCTTTCTTT
CASSTEQGRYTEAFF
>TRBD2|TRBV3-1|few|TRBJ2-1
TGTGCCAGCAGCCAAGATGCTAGCGGGGGGGTCAATGAGCAGTTCTTC
CASSQDASGGVNEQFF
>TRBD2|TRBV20-1|.|TRBJ2-3
TGCAGTGCTGGCGGGGGGCGGCCAGATACGCAGTATTTT
CSAGGGRPDTQYF
>.|TRBV7-9|few|TRBJ2-3
TGTGCCAGCAGCCCCTGGAAAGGGGGGGGGGGCACAGATACGCAGTATTTT
CASSPWKGGGGTDTQYF
>TRBD1|TRBV5-8|few|TRBJ2-2
TGTGCCACCGGGGACAGAAACACCGGGGAGCTGTTTTTT
CATGDRNTGELFF
>.|TRBV7-6|few|TRBJ2-2
TGTGCCAGCAGCTTATCATACAACACCGGGGAGCTGTTTTTT
CASSLSYNTGELFF
>TRBD1|TRBV20-1|few|TRBJ2-2
TGCAGTGCTTCCGGGACAGCGAACACCGGGGAGCTGTTTTTT
CSASGTANTGELFF
>TRBD2|TRBV20-1|many|TRBJ2-1
TGCAGTGCTGGCGCGACTAGCGGCAACAATGAGCAGTTCTTC
CSAGATSGNNEQFF
>TRBD2|TRBV5-5|.|TRBJ2-5
TGTGCCAGCAGCTGGGGGGGGGTAGGGACCCAGTACTTC
CASSWGGVGTQYF
>TRBD1|TRBV27|many|TRBJ2-1
TGTGCCAGCAGGACGGACAGGGGGAATGAGCAGTTCTTC
CASRTDRGNEQFF
>.|TRBV4-1|.|TRBJ2-2
TGCGCCAGCAGCCAAGGCCTCCGGGACACCGGGGAGCTGTTTTTT
CASSQGLRDTGELFF
>.|TRBV2|many|TRBJ2-1
TGTGCCAGCAGTCAACGACTAGTTAGGGAGCAGTTCTTC
CASSQRLVREQFF
>TRBD1|TRBV20-1|many|TRBJ1-1
TGCAGTGCGAAGCCTGGGACAGGGGGCGGAGAAGCTTTCTTT
CSAKPGTGGGEAFF
>.|TRBV10-3|many|TRBJ1-1
TGTGCCATCAGTGCCGGACTGAGGAACACTGAAGCTTTCTTT
CAISAGLRNTEAFF
>TRBD1|TRBV27|many|TRBJ2-7
TGTGCCAGCAAAACGGGACAGGGATCCTACGAGCAGTACTTC
CASKTGQGSYEQYF
>TRBD1|TRBV19|.|TRBJ2-7
TGTGCCAGTAGTGCCGACAGGGGGCCGGACGAGCAGTACTTC
CASSADRGPDEQYF
>.|TRBV20-1|few|TRBJ1-4
TGCAGTGCGACCCTTCCACCTAATGAAAAACTGTTTTTT
CSATLPPNEKLFF
>.|TRBV30|many|TRBJ1-6
TGTGCCGGTGGGGCAGATGGGAATTCACCCCTCCACTTT
CAGGADGNSPLHF
>.|TRBV28|many|TRBJ2-1
TGTGCCAGCAGTTCCCCTCCAGGGTCTAATGAGCAGTTCTTC
CASSSPPGSNEQFF
>TRBD1|TRBV15|few|TRBJ1-4
TGTGCCACCAGCAGAGACGACAGGGGGCTCGGAAAACTGTTTTTT
CATSRDDRGLGKLFF
>.|TRBV2|many|TRBJ1-5
TGTGCCAGCAGTGATTCGGGTGGATATAGCAATCAGCCCCAGCATTTT
CASSDSGGYSNQPQHF